This T cell receptor (beta chain) was observed in a study of lymphopenia after photon versus proton radiotherapy. TCRdb's copy holds only in-frame clones and misses some; the assay was immunoSEQ multiplex PCR. The sample has about 8,300 clones; around 88% are singletons. Study observations and caveats: Post-nadir diversity loss with photons came from oligoclonal expansion, particularly CD8+ Temra cells. Relative stability marked proton patients; photon patients lost diversity and naive cells. Larger post-nadir TCR diversity loss correlated inversely with survival in deceased patients. Survival link was tested only in deceased patients; proton benefit remains a possibility.

The CDR3 has 17 amino acids. The germline V gene encodes CDR1 SGHDN and CDR2 FVKESK. Trimming cost V 0 bases and J 7 bases; bases outside gene matches: 11. Comment on this clone: What it binds is unknown.

V and J are TRBV14 and TRBJ2-2; TRBD1 matches 7 bases. The starting material was peripheral blood, obtained from a patient treated with photon-based radiotherapy. This receptor was taken from a man older than 75 with cholangiocarcinoma. CDR3 protein: CASSQDSWGQSSGELFF. The CDR3 coding sequence is TGTGCCAGCAGCCAAGACTCTTGGGGACAGTCTAGCGGGGAGCTGTTTTTT.